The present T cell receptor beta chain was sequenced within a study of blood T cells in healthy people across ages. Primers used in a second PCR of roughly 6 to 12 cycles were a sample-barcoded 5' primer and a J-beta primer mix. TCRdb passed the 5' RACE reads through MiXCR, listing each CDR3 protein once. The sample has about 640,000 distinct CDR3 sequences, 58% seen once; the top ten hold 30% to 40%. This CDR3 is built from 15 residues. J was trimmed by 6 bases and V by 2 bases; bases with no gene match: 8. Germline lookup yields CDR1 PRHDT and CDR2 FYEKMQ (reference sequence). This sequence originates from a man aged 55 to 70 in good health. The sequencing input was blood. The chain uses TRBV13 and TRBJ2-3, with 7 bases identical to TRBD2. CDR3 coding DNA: TGTGCCAGCAGCTTAAGGCCTAGCGGAGGGGATACGCAGTATTTT. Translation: CASSLRPSGGDTQYF. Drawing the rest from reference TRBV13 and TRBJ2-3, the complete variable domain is AAGVIQSPRHLIKEKRETATLKCYPIPRHDTVYWYQQGPGQDPQFLISFYEKMQSDKGSIPDRFSAQQFSDYHSELNMSSLELGDSALYFCASSLRPSGGDTQYFGPGTRLTVL.